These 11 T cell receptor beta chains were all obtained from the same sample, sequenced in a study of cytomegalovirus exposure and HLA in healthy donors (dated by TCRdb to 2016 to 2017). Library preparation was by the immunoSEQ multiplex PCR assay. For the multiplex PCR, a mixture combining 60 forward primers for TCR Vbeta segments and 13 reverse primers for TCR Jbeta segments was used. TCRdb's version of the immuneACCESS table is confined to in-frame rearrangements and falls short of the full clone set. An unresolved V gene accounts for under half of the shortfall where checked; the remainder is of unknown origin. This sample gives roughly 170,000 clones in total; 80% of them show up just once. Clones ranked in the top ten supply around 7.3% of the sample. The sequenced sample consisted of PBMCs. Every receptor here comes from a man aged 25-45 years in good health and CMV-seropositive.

DNA of the CDR3: TGTGCCAGCAGTCCCCAGACAGGGCTGAACACTGAAGCTTTCTTT. It specifies CASSPQTGLNTEAFF. This chain uses TRBV27 with TRBJ1-1; 7 bases line up with TRBD1. Germline assignment: CDR1 MNHEY and CDR2 SMNVEV (reference sequence). After removal of 5 bases from V and 0 bases from J, the junction contained 6 bases not matched to a gene. The CDR3 length is 15 residues.

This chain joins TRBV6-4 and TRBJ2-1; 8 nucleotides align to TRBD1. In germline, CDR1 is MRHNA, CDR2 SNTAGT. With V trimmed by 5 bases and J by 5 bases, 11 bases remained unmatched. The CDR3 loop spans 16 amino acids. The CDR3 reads CASSPLLRQGNNEQFF. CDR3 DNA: TGTGCCAGCAGTCCTCTCCTCCGACAGGGGAACAATGAGCAGTTCTTC.

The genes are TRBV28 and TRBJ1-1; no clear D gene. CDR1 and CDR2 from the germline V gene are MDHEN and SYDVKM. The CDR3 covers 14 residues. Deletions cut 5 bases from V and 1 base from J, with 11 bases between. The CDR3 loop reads CASSSPFPNTEAFF. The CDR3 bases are TGTGCCAGCAGTAGCCCATTTCCGAACACTGAAGCTTTCTTT.

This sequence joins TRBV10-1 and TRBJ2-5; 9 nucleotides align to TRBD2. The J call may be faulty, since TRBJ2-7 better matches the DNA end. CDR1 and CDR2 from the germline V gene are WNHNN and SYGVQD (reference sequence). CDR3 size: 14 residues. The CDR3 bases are TGCGCCAGTTCAGCGGGAGGAAGCTCCTACGAGCAGTACTTC. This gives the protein CASSAGGSSYEQYF.

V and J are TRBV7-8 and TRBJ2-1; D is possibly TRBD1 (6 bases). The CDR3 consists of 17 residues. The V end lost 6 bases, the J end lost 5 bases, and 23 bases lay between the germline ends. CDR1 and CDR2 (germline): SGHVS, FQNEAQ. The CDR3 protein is CASRQTTTGAYNNEQFF. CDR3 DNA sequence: TGTGCCAGCAGACAAACTACGACAGGTGCTTATAACAATGAGCAGTTCTTC.

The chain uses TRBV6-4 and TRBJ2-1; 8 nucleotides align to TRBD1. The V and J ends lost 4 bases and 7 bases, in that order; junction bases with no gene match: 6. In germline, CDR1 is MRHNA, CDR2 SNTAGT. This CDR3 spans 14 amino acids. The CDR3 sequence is CASSGETGGNEQFF. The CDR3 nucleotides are TGTGCCAGCAGTGGGGAAACAGGGGGTAATGAGCAGTTCTTC.

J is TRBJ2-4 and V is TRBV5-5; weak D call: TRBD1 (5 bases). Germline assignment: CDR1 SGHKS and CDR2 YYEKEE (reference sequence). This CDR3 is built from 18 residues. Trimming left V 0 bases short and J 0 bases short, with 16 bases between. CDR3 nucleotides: TGTGCCAGCAGCTTGGGGGTTCAACAGGTACTAGCCAAAAACATTCAGTACTTC. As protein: CASSLGVQQVLAKNIQYF. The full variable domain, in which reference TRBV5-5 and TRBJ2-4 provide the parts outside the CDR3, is DAGVTQSPTHLIKTRGQQVTLRCSPISGHKSVSWYQQVLGQGPQFIFQYYEKEERGRGNFPDRFSARQFPNYSSELNVNALLLGDSALYLCASSLGVQQVLAKNIQYFGAGTRLSVL.

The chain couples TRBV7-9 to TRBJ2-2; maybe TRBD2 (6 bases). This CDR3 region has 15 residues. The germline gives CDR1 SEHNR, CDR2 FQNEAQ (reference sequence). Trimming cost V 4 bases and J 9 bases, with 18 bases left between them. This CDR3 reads CASSSVGTPYRELFF. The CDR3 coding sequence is TGTGCCAGCAGCTCAGTCGGGACTCCCTATCGGGAGCTGTTTTTT.

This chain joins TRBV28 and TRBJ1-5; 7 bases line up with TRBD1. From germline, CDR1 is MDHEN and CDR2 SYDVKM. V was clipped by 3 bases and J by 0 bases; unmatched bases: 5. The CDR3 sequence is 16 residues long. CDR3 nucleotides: TGTGCCAGCAGTTTCACAGGGGCCCGTAGCAATCAGCCCCAGCATTTT. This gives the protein CASSFTGARSNQPQHF.

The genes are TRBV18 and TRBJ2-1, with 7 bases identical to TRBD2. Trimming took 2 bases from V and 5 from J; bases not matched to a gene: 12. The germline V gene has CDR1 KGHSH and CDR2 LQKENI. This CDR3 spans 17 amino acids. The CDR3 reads CASSPEVAASGNNEQFF. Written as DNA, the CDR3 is TGTGCCAGCTCACCAGAAGTCGCAGCTAGCGGAAACAATGAGCAGTTCTTC.

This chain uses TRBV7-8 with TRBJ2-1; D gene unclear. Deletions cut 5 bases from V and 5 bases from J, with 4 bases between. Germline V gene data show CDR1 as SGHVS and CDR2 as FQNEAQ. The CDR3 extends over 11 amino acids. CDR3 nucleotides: TGTGCCAGCAGCCCTCACAATGAGCAGTTCTTC. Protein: CASSPHNEQFF. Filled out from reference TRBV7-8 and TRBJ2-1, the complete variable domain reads GAGVSQSPRYKVAKRGQDVALRCDPISGHVSLFWYQQALGQGPEFLTYFQNEAQLDKSGLPSDRFFAERPEGSVSTLKIQRTQQEDSAVYLCASSPHNEQFFGPGTRLTVL.